This TCR beta chain is from a study of blood T cell repertoires in COVID-19. Whole-study context: Specimens from acute and convalescent COVID-19 originated in the United States, Italy and Spain. Sources were T cells, B-cell-depleted T cells, or PBMCs; the material itself was cDNA or gDNA.

The CDR3 length is 15 residues. Germline lookup yields CDR1 KGHSH and CDR2 LQKENI. The V gene lost 1 base and the J gene lost 2 bases, with 11 bases spanning the gap. The protocol was immunoSEQ multiplex PCR, while the TCRdb copy is restricted to in-frame clones and leaves out a portion. The sample yields fewer than 200,000 clones, 76% seen once. This clone was found once. The chain uses TRBV18 and TRBJ1-1; D is possibly TRBD1 (6 bases). The sample comprised peripheral blood. The receptor was derived from a woman of 80 years or more with acute or convalescent COVID-19. CDR3 amino acids: CASSPRAGANTEAFF. The CDR3 nucleotides are TGTGCCAGCTCACCACGTGCAGGGGCAAACACTGAAGCTTTCTTT.